These 27 T cell receptor beta chains originate from one sample sequenced in a study of CD8 T cells in Susac syndrome. Random hexamers were used to reverse transcribe the RNA input (roughly 0.5 to 1 ug). TCRdb reanalysed the immunoSEQ multiplex PCR reads using MiXCR and keeps one entry per CDR3 protein. The top ten hold around 0.1% of the sample, which has roughly 250,000 distinct CDR3 sequences, less than 96% seen once. Sequenced material: CD4+ T cells from PBMCs. These receptors all come from a human donor with Susac syndrome.

The rearrangement uses TRBV7-9 and TRBJ2-6, with TRBD1 matching over 7 bases. The junction had 3 bases not matched to a gene; V was cut back by 5 bases and J by 2 bases. Germline V gene data show CDR1 as SEHNR and CDR2 as FQNEAQ (reference sequence). The CDR3 spans 15 residues. The CDR3 DNA follows: TGTGCCAGCAGCCATACAGGGGCTGGGGCCAACGTCCTGACTTTC. Amino acid sequence: CASSHTGAGANVLTF.

The chain recombines TRBV10-2 with TRBJ2-7; 7 nucleotides match TRBD1. This CDR3 comprises 12 residues. With V trimmed by 6 bases and J by 3 bases, 2 bases remained unmatched. Germline CDR1 is WSHSY and CDR2 is SAAADI. The CDR3 DNA is TGCGCCAGCAGAGGGGGCCGCTACGAGCAGTACTTC. This codes for CASRGGRYEQYF.

This chain connects TRBV12-3 or TRBV12-4 to TRBJ1-1; TRBD1 might be the D (6 bases). The ends were cut back, 5 bases at V and 2 bases at J, with 12 bases in the middle. The CDR3 contains 14 residues. The CDR3 loop is CASSSGGGNTEAFF. The DNA for the CDR3 is TGTGCCAGCAGTAGCGGGGGCGGTAACACTGAAGCTTTCTTT.

This clonotype was observed once. The J gene is TRBJ2-3, the V gene TRBV21-1; no DNA check was done on the table's D call, TRBD2. TRBV21-1 represents a pseudogene. The CDR3 spans 16 residues. As DNA, the CDR3 is TGTGCCAGCAACAAACGGACTAGCGGGGGCACAGATACGCAGTATTTT. Its translation: CASNKRTSGGTDTQYF.

J is TRBJ2-3 and V is TRBV5-1; no clear D gene. CDR1 SGHRS and CDR2 YFSETQ come from the germline V gene. Trimming cost V 1 base and J 8 bases, with 14 bases left between them. CDR3 length: 14 residues. This chain's CDR3 is CASSLSTNTITQYF. CDR3 DNA sequence: TGCGCCAGCAGCTTGTCGACCAACACAATTACGCAGTATTTT.

The V call is TRBV18, the J call TRBJ1-5, with unresolved D. Germline CDR1 reads KGHSH; CDR2 reads LQKENI. V lost 4 bases to trimming and J lost 4 bases, with 14 bases between them. This CDR3 comprises 15 residues. As DNA, the CDR3 is TGTGCCAGCTCACTCAACCGGGATCGGAATCAGCCCCAGCATTTT. It codes for CASSLNRDRNQPQHF.

The chain uses TRBV7-2 and TRBJ2-5; D uncertain. Germline V gene lookup returns CDR1 SGHTA and CDR2 FQGNSA. This CDR3 is built from 16 residues. V was pared by 0 bases and J by 4 bases, with 15 bases between. The CDR3 DNA reads TGTGCCAGCAGCTTAGCGGTCTTCCGGCAGCCAGAGACCCAGTACTTC. Its translation is CASSLAVFRQPETQYF.

The chain carries TRBV9 and TRBJ2-7, with 7 bases that match TRBD2. This CDR3 spans 16 amino acids. V shed 4 bases, J shed 3 bases, and the junction held 13 bases outside the gene matches. Germline CDR1 and CDR2: SGDLS and YYNGEE. The CDR3 protein is CASSPLGTAGSYEQYF. CDR3 DNA sequence: TGTGCCAGCAGCCCCCTCGGTACAGCGGGAAGCTACGAGCAGTACTTC.

J is TRBJ2-7 and V is TRBV3-1; TRBD2 matches 8 bases. The CDR3 loop spans 15 amino acids. V shed 6 bases, J shed 6 bases, and the junction held 13 bases outside the gene matches. Germline loops: CDR1 LGHDT, CDR2 YNNKEL (reference sequence). CDR3 nucleotide sequence: TGTGCCAGCAGTCGACGGATTAGCGGGAACGTCGAGCAGTACTTC. It translates to CASSRRISGNVEQYF.

V usage is TRBV20-1 and J usage is TRBJ1-3; D unclear. Trimming took 6 bases from V and 4 from J, leaving 7 bases between them. The CDR3 has 11 residues. Germline CDR1 reads DFQATT; CDR2 reads SNEGSKA (reference sequence). The CDR3, as DNA: TGCAGTGCGGAGGTCGGAAACACCATATATTTT. Protein: CSAEVGNTIYF.

The rearrangement uses TRBV5-1 and TRBJ2-7, with 8 bases aligning to TRBD1. The CDR3 is made up of 16 amino acids. V was clipped by 4 bases and J by 1 base; unmatched bases: 10. Germline CDR1 SGHRS, CDR2 YFSETQ. The CDR3 DNA follows: TGCGCCAGCAGCCAAGCCCGGACAGGGCCTTCCTACGAGCAGTACTTC. This encodes CASSQARTGPSYEQYF. The entire variable domain, with the rest obtained from reference TRBV5-1 and TRBJ2-7, is as follows: KAGVTQTPRYLIKTRGQQVTLSCSPISGHRSVSWYQQTPGQGLQFLFEYFSETQRNKGNFPGRFSGRQFSNSRSEMNVSTLELGDSALYLCASSQARTGPSYEQYFGPGTRLTVT.

The rearrangement links TRBV20-1 to TRBJ2-1; 9 bases map to TRBD1. The CDR3 sequence is 16 residues long. With V trimmed by 0 bases and J by 7 bases, 10 bases remained unmatched. Germline-derived CDR1 and CDR2 are DFQATT and SNEGSKA (reference sequence). CDR3 in DNA: TGCAGTGCTAGAGAGAGCTGGACAGGGGTAGGAAATGAGCAGTTCTTC. The encoded protein is CSARESWTGVGNEQFF.

The chain combines TRBV28 with TRBJ1-1; D gene unclear. This CDR3 is built from 13 residues. Germline CDR1 is MDHEN and CDR2 is SYDVKM. The CDR3 region is CEVGGWVNTEAFF. The CDR3 DNA follows: TGTGAGGTAGGCGGCTGGGTGAACACTGAAGCTTTCTTT.

This sequence joins TRBV1 and TRBJ2-5; the table's D call, TRBD2, has no DNA check behind it. TRBV1 is an annotated pseudogene. This CDR3 is 14 amino acids long. The CDR3 protein is CTSSSGRVQETQYF. The CDR3 DNA reads TGCACCAGCTCTAGCGGGAGGGTCCAAGAGACCCAGTACTTC.

The chain couples TRBV4-1 to TRBJ2-1; D gene unclear. Germline CDR1 MGHRA, CDR2 YSYEKL. The CDR3 runs to 15 residues. V lost 0 bases to trimming and J lost 9 bases, with 15 bases between them. CDR3 DNA: TGCGCCAGCAGCCAAGACCGGGCCCACGTGGGTGAGCAGTTCTTC. It encodes CASSQDRAHVGEQFF.

This chain links TRBV12-3 or TRBV12-4 with TRBJ1-1; D is unresolved. This CDR3 spans 13 amino acids. The V and J ends lost 6 bases and 1 base respectively, with 9 bases between them. The CDR3 sequence is CASRPNRNTEAFF. The CDR3 DNA reads TGTGCCAGCAGACCCAACAGGAACACTGAAGCTTTCTTT.

The chain uses TRBV12-3 or TRBV12-4 and TRBJ1-5; TRBD1 might be the D (5 bases). V lost 6 bases and J lost 9, with 12 bases in between. The CDR3 is 12 amino acids. The CDR3 loop is CASSGGIGPQHF. The CDR3 region has the DNA TGTGCCAGCAGCGGGGGGATCGGGCCCCAGCATTTT.

This chain uses TRBV18 with TRBJ1-5; D gene uncertain. The CDR3 contains 14 residues. Germline-derived CDR1 and CDR2 are KGHSH and LQKENI. V dropped 4 bases and J dropped 4 bases, with 11 bases sitting between them. The CDR3 sequence is CASSLDLSNQPQHF. CDR3 DNA: TGTGCCAGCTCACTAGACCTGAGTAATCAGCCCCAGCATTTT.

The chain links TRBV5-1 to TRBJ2-3; D is perhaps TRBD2 (6 bases). Germline assignment: CDR1 SGHRS and CDR2 YFSETQ. This CDR3 region has 14 residues. The V end lost 4 bases, the J end lost 6 bases, and 15 bases lay between the germline ends. The CDR3 sequence: CASSPGLPTDTQYF. Here the CDR3 DNA reads TGCGCCAGCAGCCCGGGACTTCCCACGGATACGCAGTATTTT. Complete variable domain (other parts from reference TRBV5-1 and TRBJ2-3): KAGVTQTPRYLIKTRGQQVTLSCSPISGHRSVSWYQQTPGQGLQFLFEYFSETQRNKGNFPGRFSGRQFSNSRSEMNVSTLELGDSALYLCASSPGLPTDTQYFGPGTRLTVL.

This chain links TRBV29-1 with TRBJ2-2; 8 nucleotides align to TRBD2. The CDR3 is 14 residues long. V was pared by 7 bases and J by 4 bases, with 8 bases of the junction left unmatched. CDR1 is SQVTM, CDR2 ANQGSEA, per germline. CDR3 protein: CSDLGLVGTGELFF. CDR3 nucleotide sequence: TGCAGCGACCTGGGACTAGTTGGCACCGGGGAGCTGTTTTTT.

This rearrangement joins TRBV6-5 to TRBJ2-5; 8 positions agree with TRBD2. The ends lost 2 bases at V and 5 bases at J; junction bases unmatched: 7. This CDR3 has 15 amino acids. CDR1 is MNHEY, CDR2 SVGAGI, per germline. CDR3 loop: CASSYPIAGTETQYF. CDR3 nucleotide sequence: TGTGCCAGCAGTTACCCAATAGCGGGAACGGAGACCCAGTACTTC.

The chain has TRBV20-1 and TRBJ2-3; D is undetermined. Germline V gene data show CDR1 as DFQATT and CDR2 as SNEGSKA (reference sequence). Deletions cut 5 bases from V and 0 bases from J, with 12 bases between. The CDR3 has 14 residues. DNA for the CDR3: TGCAGTGCTCTAAGAGGCGCGAGCACAGATACGCAGTATTTT. As protein: CSALRGASTDTQYF.

The V call is TRBV9, the J call TRBJ2-1, with TRBD2 identical over 10 bases. V was pared by 1 base and J by 6 bases, with 10 bases of the junction left unmatched. Germline assignment: CDR1 SGDLS and CDR2 YYNGEE. The CDR3 is 17 residues long. The CDR3 is CASSVRGASGSSNEQFF. CDR3 nucleotide sequence: TGTGCCAGCAGCGTACGAGGGGCTAGCGGGAGCTCCAATGAGCAGTTCTTC.

The chain joins TRBV20-1 to TRBJ2-5, with D possibly being TRBD2 (5 bases). This CDR3 spans 13 amino acids. Trimming removed 5 bases from V and 5 bases from J, with 15 bases in between. Per germline, CDR1 DFQATT and CDR2 SNEGSKA (reference sequence). DNA for the CDR3: TGCAGTGCTGTTAGGACCCGAGGGGAGACCCAGTACTTC. Translating gives CSAVRTRGETQYF.

The J gene is TRBJ2-1, the V gene TRBV12-3 or TRBV12-4, with TRBD2 matching over 7 bases. The CDR3 totals 11 residues. Germline trimming cut 5 bases from V and 8 bases from J; bases unmatched to any gene: 0. This chain's CDR3 is CASSAGDEQFF. Here the CDR3 DNA reads TGTGCCAGCAGTGCGGGAGATGAGCAGTTCTTC.

This rearrangement joins TRBV18 to TRBJ2-1; D not resolved. Germline assignment: CDR1 KGHSH and CDR2 LQKENI. V lost 3 bases to trimming and J lost 10 bases, with 7 bases between them. The CDR3 sequence is 11 residues long. The CDR3: CASSPEVEQFF. The CDR3 coding sequence is TGTGCCAGCTCACCCGAGGTAGAGCAGTTCTTC.

The genes are TRBV9 and TRBJ1-1; D is perhaps TRBD1 (6 bases). The V end was cut by 0 bases, the J end by 6 bases, with 9 bases between. The CDR3 runs 13 residues. CDR1 and CDR2 (germline): SGDLS, YYNGEE. CDR3 in amino acids: CASSVVGTPEAFF. The CDR3, as DNA: TGTGCCAGCAGCGTAGTCGGGACACCTGAAGCTTTCTTT.